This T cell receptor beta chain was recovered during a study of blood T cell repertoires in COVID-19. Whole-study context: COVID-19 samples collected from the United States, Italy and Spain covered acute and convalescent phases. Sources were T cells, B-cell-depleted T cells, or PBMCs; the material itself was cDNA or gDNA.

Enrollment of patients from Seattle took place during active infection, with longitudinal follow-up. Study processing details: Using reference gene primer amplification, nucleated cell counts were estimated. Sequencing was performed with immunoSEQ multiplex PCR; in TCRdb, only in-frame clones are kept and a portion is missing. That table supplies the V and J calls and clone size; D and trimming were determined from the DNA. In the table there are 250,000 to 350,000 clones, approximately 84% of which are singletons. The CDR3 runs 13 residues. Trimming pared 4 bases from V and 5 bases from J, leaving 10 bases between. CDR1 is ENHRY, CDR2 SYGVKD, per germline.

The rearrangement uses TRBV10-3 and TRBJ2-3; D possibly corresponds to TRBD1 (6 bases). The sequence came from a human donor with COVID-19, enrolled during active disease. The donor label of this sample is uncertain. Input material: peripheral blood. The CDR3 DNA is TGTGCCATCAGTGGCTACAGGGAAGATACGCAGTATTTT. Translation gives CAISGYREDTQYF.